A single sample gave rise to the 16 T cell receptor beta chains below, sequenced in a study of blood T cell repertoires in COVID-19. The protocol was immunoSEQ multiplex PCR, while the TCRdb copy is restricted to in-frame clones and leaves out a portion. The sample shows 150,000 to 200,000 clones, 75% to 85% of them seen only once. Sequenced material: peripheral blood. The receptor set was obtained from a middle-aged woman with COVID-19, enrolled during active disease.

This sequence joins TRBV3-1 (or the pseudogene TRBV3-2) and TRBJ1-1; 11 bases map to TRBD1. The junction had 5 bases not matched to a gene; V was cut back by 2 bases and J by 6 bases. CDR1 is LGHDT and CDR2 is YNNKEL in the germline V gene (reference sequence). The CDR3 is 15 residues long. CDR3 region: CASSQPGQGAAEAFF. The CDR3, as DNA: TGTGCCAGCAGCCAACCCGGACAGGGGGCCGCTGAAGCTTTCTTT.

This clone has a handful of counts. This chain uses TRBV5-1 with TRBJ1-3; 7 bases agree with TRBD1. Per the germline V gene, CDR1 is SGHRS and CDR2 is YFSETQ. V shed 2 bases and J 0 bases; nucleotides not matched to a gene: 8. CDR3 length: 17 residues. The CDR3 DNA follows: TGCGCCAGCAGCTTAGGACCCCAGGGGGTCTCTGGAAACACCATATATTTT. This encodes CASSLGPQGVSGNTIYF. Looking up the rest from reference TRBV5-1 and TRBJ1-3 gives the full variable domain: KAGVTQTPRYLIKTRGQQVTLSCSPISGHRSVSWYQQTPGQGLQFLFEYFSETQRNKGNFPGRFSGRQFSNSRSEMNVSTLELGDSALYLCASSLGPQGVSGNTIYFGEGSWLTVV.

This chain connects TRBV9 to TRBJ2-7; D is possibly TRBD2 (6 bases). CDR3 length: 15 residues. V lost 4 bases to trimming and J lost 4 bases, with 18 bases between them. Germline CDR1 is SGDLS and CDR2 is YYNGEE. CDR3 in amino acids: CASSPAGANPYEQYF. CDR3 in DNA: TGTGCCAGCAGCCCAGCGGGTGCAAACCCATACGAGCAGTACTTC.

In this sample, this clone turned up once. The chain links TRBV5-5 to TRBJ1-5; weak D call: TRBD1 (6 bases). Trimming removed 0 bases from V and 2 bases from J, with 12 bases in between. Germline V gives CDR1 SGHKS, CDR2 YYEKEE (reference sequence). This CDR3 comprises 16 residues. The CDR3 reads CASSLDRVVGNQPQHF. Here the CDR3 DNA reads TGTGCCAGCAGCTTGGACAGGGTTGTTGGCAATCAGCCCCAGCATTTT.

This chain connects TRBV10-3 to TRBJ1-2, with 7 bases identical to TRBD1. The CDR3 is 14 amino acids. CDR1 and CDR2 from the germline V gene are ENHRY and SYGVKD. With 6 bases clipped from V and 8 bases from J, the junction kept 12 bases outside the gene matches. The CDR3 DNA follows: TGTGCCATCAGGGGGGAGAGTCGGACAGGAGGCTACACCTTC. It translates to CAIRGESRTGGYTF.

This clone appeared a few times. The chain recombines TRBV30 with TRBJ1-2, with a weak D call TRBD1 (5 bases). Germline lookup yields CDR1 GTSNPN and CDR2 SVGIG (reference sequence). V gave up 7 bases and J gave up 4 bases, with 16 bases separating them. The CDR3 extends over 13 amino acids. The CDR3 bases are TGTGCCTCCACCTCACAGGCGCTCTATGGCTACACCTTC. Encoded protein: CASTSQALYGYTF.

The chain is built from TRBV12-3 or TRBV12-4 and TRBJ2-7; D not resolved. This CDR3 has 11 amino acids. V lost 4 bases to trimming and J lost 5 bases, with 6 bases between them. CDR3 residues: CASSSQDEQYF. CDR3 nucleotide sequence: TGTGCCAGCAGTTCCCAGGACGAGCAGTACTTC.

The rearrangement uses TRBV18 and TRBJ2-7; no reliable D call. CDR1 and CDR2 from the germline V gene are KGHSH and LQKENI. CDR3 length: 11 amino acids. V was shortened by 5 bases and J by 7 bases, with 9 bases between the two germline ends. CDR3 sequence reads: CASSDQAEQYF. In DNA form, the CDR3 reads TGTGCCAGCTCAGATCAGGCTGAGCAGTACTTC.

The rearrangement joins TRBV4-1 to TRBJ2-7, with TRBD1 as a possible D gene (6 bases). The CDR3 consists of 16 residues. V gave up 4 bases and J gave up 2 bases, with 18 bases separating them. Germline V CDR1 and CDR2: MGHRA, YSYEKL. The CDR3 protein is CASSPSAQGSTYEQYF. The CDR3 DNA follows: TGCGCCAGCAGCCCCTCGGCGCAGGGGTCCACCTACGAGCAGTACTTC.

The genes are TRBV5-1 and TRBJ2-3; 11 bases map to TRBD2. The J segment lost 0 bases and the V segment lost 3 bases, leaving 6 bases of the junction unmatched. The V gene's germline CDR1 is SGHRS and CDR2 YFSETQ. CDR3 length: 17 residues. CDR3 protein: CASSSTRTSGSTDTQYF. The CDR3 DNA reads TGCGCCAGCAGCTCCACCCGGACTAGCGGGAGCACAGATACGCAGTATTTT.

This clone was detected only a few times. V usage is TRBV2 and J usage is TRBJ1-5, with unresolved D. The V gene lost 8 bases and the J gene lost 1 base, with 15 bases spanning the gap. The CDR3 sequence is 15 residues long. The germline V gene encodes CDR1 SNHLY and CDR2 FYNNEI. CDR3 amino acids: CASRRDFLSNQPQHF. CDR3 DNA: TGTGCCAGCCGACGGGATTTCCTAAGCAATCAGCCCCAGCATTTT.

The rearrangement joins TRBV18 to TRBJ2-7; a weak D match, TRBD1 (5 bases). Germline loops: CDR1 KGHSH, CDR2 LQKENI. This CDR3 region has 14 residues. The V end lost 1 base, the J end lost 2 bases, and 9 bases lay between the germline ends. The CDR3 is CASSPRSQAYEQYF. The CDR3 DNA reads as TGTGCCAGCTCACCACGGTCACAGGCCTACGAGCAGTACTTC.

The CDR3 DNA sequence: TGTGCCAGCAGTCGCGGGGGGGCCGGCTATGGCTACACCTTC. This gives the protein CASSRGGAGYGYTF. J is TRBJ1-2 and V is TRBV27, with a tentative D call TRBD1 (6 bases). V shed 5 bases and J shed 4 bases, with 14 bases lying between them. CDR3 length: 14 amino acids. Germline CDR1 and CDR2: MNHEY and SMNVEV (reference sequence).

The count of this clone is one. V gene TRBV5-1 combines with J gene TRBJ2-6; TRBD1 agrees at 9 bases. V gave up 4 bases and J gave up 10 bases; unmatched junction bases: 12. CDR3 length equals 16 residues. Germline V lookup: CDR1 SGHRS, CDR2 YFSETQ. DNA for the CDR3: TGCGCCAGCAGCCTGGCCGGGACAGGGCAAGGGAACGTCCTGACTTTC. This translates into CASSLAGTGQGNVLTF.

This clone was seen just once. The rearrangement uses TRBV2 and TRBJ2-7, with a weak D call TRBD2 (6 bases). CDR3 length: 16 residues. Deletions cut 2 bases from V and 3 bases from J, with 17 bases between. Germline CDR1 SNHLY, CDR2 FYNNEI. CDR3 coding DNA: TGTGCCAGCAGTGAATGGCTGGGGGGTGGAAACTACGAGCAGTACTTC. Translated, it gives CASSEWLGGGNYEQYF.

The rearrangement joins TRBV6-5 to TRBJ2-4, with D possibly being TRBD2 (6 bases). V lost 2 bases and J lost 3, with 11 bases in between. This CDR3 spans 15 amino acids. The V gene's germline CDR1 is MNHEY and CDR2 SVGAGI. DNA of the CDR3: TGTGCCAGCAGTTACATGGGGGGAGACAAAAACATTCAGTACTTC. Protein sequence: CASSYMGGDKNIQYF.